The entry below describes one T cell receptor (beta chain). As yet, its antigen is unknown. The CDR3 covers 15 residues. V lost 5 bases to trimming and J lost 4 bases; unmatched junction nucleotides: 4. Germline CDR1 LNHNV, CDR2 YYDKDF (reference sequence). These data belong to a study of cytomegalovirus exposure and HLA in healthy donors. About the study: Later analysis reported that the approximately 130 validation repertoires shared the platform of the roughly 680 first-cohort repertoires.

Study-wide findings and caveats: The finding came from a later analysis; first-cohort TCR clusters tended to co-occur in the approximately 120 validation repertoires. The study listed under 200 cytomegalovirus-associated TCR beta chains. Most sequenced TCRs were rare (though some public TCRs occurred in many donors).

The data were produced by immunoSEQ multiplex PCR, yet TCRdb's version contains in-frame clones alone and is incomplete. This sample has 200,000 to 250,000 clones, with 80% to 95% found just once. This chain links TRBV15 with TRBJ2-1, with 11 bases aligning to TRBD2. This receptor was obtained from a woman aged 18-29 years in good health and CMV-seronegative. Sequenced: PBMCs. The CDR3 region is CATSPTSGTYNEQFF. CDR3 bases: TGTGCCACCAGCCCGACTAGCGGGACTTACAATGAGCAGTTCTTC.